Presented here are 5 T cell receptor beta chains from one specimen sequenced in a study of technical replicates of blood from a handful of donors. Here immunoSEQ multiplex PCR was the method, and the copy in TCRdb shows in-frame clones only, minus some. Among around 50,000 clones listed, about 96% were seen once. Sequenced input: T cells isolated from PBMCs. The receptor set was obtained from a human donor in good health.

This chain uses TRBV13 with TRBJ2-7; 7 bases match TRBD1. V lost 6 bases to trimming and J lost 1 base; unmatched junction nucleotides: 9. The CDR3 has 15 residues. The germline CDR1 and CDR2 sequences are PRHDT and FYEKMQ (reference sequence). The CDR3 nucleotides read TGTGCCAGCAGGACTTGGGGACAGAATTCCTACGAGCAGTACTTC. Amino acid sequence: CASRTWGQNSYEQYF.

This chain uses TRBV10-3 with TRBJ1-2, with TRBD1 matching over 10 bases. The CDR3 runs to 17 residues. With V trimmed by 4 bases and J by 6 bases, 14 bases remained unmatched. Looked up from germline, CDR1 is ENHRY and CDR2 is SYGVKD. The CDR3 is CAISGRQGAPAPHGYTF. DNA for the CDR3: TGTGCCATCAGTGGGAGACAGGGGGCACCGGCACCACATGGCTACACCTTC.

The table lists this clone with a count of one. This chain connects TRBV5-1 to TRBJ2-7, with D unclear. Germline V CDR1 and CDR2: SGHRS, YFSETQ. With 2 bases removed from V and 6 bases from J, the gap between germline ends came to 9 bases. The length of the CDR3 is 12 residues. CDR3 residues: CASSLSGPEQYF. DNA for the CDR3: TGCGCCAGCAGCTTATCGGGTCCCGAGCAGTACTTC.

This clone showed up just a few times. The gene calls are TRBV10-3 and TRBJ2-6; TRBD2 is a possible D gene (7 bases). This CDR3 has 16 amino acids. The ends were cut back, 9 bases at V and 2 bases at J, with 17 bases in the middle. CDR1 is ENHRY and CDR2 is SYGVKD in the germline V gene. The CDR3 region is CAIEGGTGPGANVLTF. CDR3 DNA sequence: TGTGCCATAGAGGGGGGGACTGGGCCTGGGGCCAACGTCCTGACTTTC.

The chain joins TRBV27 to TRBJ2-2; TRBD2 matches at 10 bases. This CDR3 region has 17 residues. V gave up 2 bases and J gave up 6 bases; unmatched junction bases: 9. Germline-derived CDR1 and CDR2 are MNHEY and SMNVEV (reference sequence). This CDR3 reads CASSLGSRLAGPGELFF. The CDR3 DNA reads TGTGCCAGCAGTTTAGGCTCCCGACTAGCGGGCCCCGGGGAGCTGTTTTTT.